This T cell receptor beta chain is from a study of blood T cell repertoires in COVID-19. Background on the study: Sources were T cells, B-cell-depleted T cells, or PBMCs; the material itself was cDNA or gDNA.

Here immunoSEQ multiplex PCR was the method, and the copy in TCRdb shows in-frame clones only, minus some. This table has about 230,000 clones, over 75% appearing once. V was cut by 1 base and J by 4 bases, with 10 bases left in between. This CDR3 has 15 amino acids. Germline CDR1 MGHRA, CDR2 YSYEKL. Material: peripheral blood. This clonotype was sampled from a man aged 50 or older with COVID-19, enrolled during active disease. The genes are TRBV4-1 and TRBJ2-2; D is perhaps TRBD2 (5 bases). The CDR3 bases are TGCGCCAGCAGCCAAGCCCCCCGGGGCACCGGGGAGCTGTTTTTT. As protein: CASSQAPRGTGELFF.